Presented here are 32 T cell receptor beta chains from one specimen sequenced in a study of long-term antiretroviral therapy in people with HIV. This was the immunoSEQ v3.0 assay at survey level. Assay used: immunoSEQ multiplex PCR; TCRdb lists only in-frame clones, some missing. This table has around 23,000 clones, around 80% appearing once. The sequences come from unsorted PBMCs, collected 0.3 years after starting antiretroviral therapy. These receptors all come from a man between 50 and 59 years old with HIV.

This clone was observed once. Other nucleotide sequences in the sample specify the same CDR3. The gene calls are TRBV30 and TRBJ1-1; D is unclear. This CDR3 contains 13 residues. Trimming removed 2 bases at V and 8 bases at J, with 15 bases between. The germline gives CDR1 GTSNPN, CDR2 SVGIG (reference sequence). Written as DNA, the CDR3 is TGTGCCTGGAGTTTAACTTCGTCACGAGAAGCTTTCTTT. The encoded protein is CAWSLTSSREAFF.

This clone was seen just once. The V and J genes are TRBV14 and TRBJ2-2; D gene uncertain. This CDR3 has 14 amino acids. Germline V gene data show CDR1 as SGHDN and CDR2 as FVKESK. The V end lost 4 bases, the J end lost 2 bases, and 8 bases lay between the germline ends. The CDR3 sequence is CASSPTYNTGELFF. The CDR3 DNA reads TGTGCCAGCAGCCCGACATATAACACCGGGGAGCTGTTTTTT.

The rearrangement links TRBV28 to TRBJ1-4; D is perhaps TRBD1 (5 bases). Germline V CDR1 and CDR2: MDHEN, SYDVKM. Trimming removed 5 bases at V and 3 bases at J, with 10 bases between. There are 14 residues in the CDR3. Here the CDR3 reads CASSPGGANEKLFF. CDR3 DNA: TGTGCCAGCAGTCCTGGGGGGGCTAATGAAAAACTGTTTTTT.

J is TRBJ1-3 and V is TRBV6-6, with D hard to call. V shed 0 bases and J shed 0 bases, with 9 bases lying between them. Germline V lookup: CDR1 MNHNY, CDR2 SVGAGI (reference sequence). The CDR3 totals 16 residues. CDR3 sequence (DNA): TGTGCCAGCAGTTACTCGTCGGGGAACTCTGGAAACACCATATATTTT. Translation gives CASSYSSGNSGNTIYF.

V and J are TRBV4-3 and TRBJ1-2; 9 bases agree with TRBD1. The CDR3 has 16 residues. V lost 0 bases and J lost 4; bases outside the gene matches: 6. Germline CDR1 reads LGHNA; CDR2 reads YSLEER. CDR3 DNA sequence: TGCGCCAGCAGCCAAGATGTCAGGACAGGGGCCTATGGCTACACCTTC. Residues: CASSQDVRTGAYGYTF.

J is TRBJ2-2 and V is TRBV7-9; unclear D gene. Trimming stripped 0 bases from V and 5 bases from J, with 7 bases between. This CDR3 comprises 14 residues. Germline V gives CDR1 SEHNR, CDR2 FQNEAQ (reference sequence). The CDR3 sequence is CASSLAHGTGELFF. The CDR3 DNA follows: TGTGCCAGCAGCTTAGCGCATGGGACCGGGGAGCTGTTTTTT.

The rearrangement uses TRBV7-9 and TRBJ2-2; possible D gene TRBD1, 6 bases. The CDR3 runs to 14 residues. Germline CDR1 and CDR2: SEHNR and FQNEAQ (reference sequence). Trimming left V 2 bases short and J 6 bases short, with 10 bases between. CDR3 in amino acids: CASSLLEGAGELFF. The CDR3 DNA reads as TGTGCCAGCAGCTTACTCGAGGGGGCCGGGGAGCTGTTTTTT.

V is TRBV7-2 and J is TRBJ2-5; D is perhaps TRBD2 (6 bases). The CDR3 length is 15 residues. V shed 5 bases and J shed 0 bases, with 13 bases lying between them. Per germline, CDR1 SGHTA and CDR2 FQGNSA. The DNA of the CDR3 is TGTGCCAGCAGCCCACGGCGGGACTACCAAGAGACCCAGTACTTC. Translation gives CASSPRRDYQETQYF.

V gene TRBV11-3 combines with J gene TRBJ2-3; 8 bases align to TRBD2. Germline trimming cut 4 bases from V and 0 bases from J; bases unmatched to any gene: 3. The CDR3 is 15 amino acids. Germline V CDR1 and CDR2: SGHNT, YENEEA. The DNA of the CDR3 is TGTGCCAGCAGCTCGGGACTAGGGAGCACAGATACGCAGTATTTT. This gives the protein CASSSGLGSTDTQYF.

This chain joins TRBV7-2 and TRBJ2-7; D is unclear. The CDR3 consists of 14 residues. Trimming removed 3 bases from V and 3 bases from J, with 12 bases in between. CDR1 is SGHTA and CDR2 is FQGNSA in the germline V gene. The CDR3, as DNA: TGTGCCAGCAGCTTTGTGGGAATGGGCTACGAGCAGTACTTC. Translated, it gives CASSFVGMGYEQYF.

The CDR3 DNA reads as TGTGCCAGCAGGGCGGGAGCCCTCTACAATGAGCAGTTCTTC. It specifies CASRAGALYNEQFF. The chain recombines TRBV25-1 with TRBJ2-1; TRBD2 agrees at 7 bases. The trim removed 6 bases at V and 3 bases at J, leaving 5 bases unmatched. CDR3 length: 14 amino acids. Looked up from germline, CDR1 is MGHDK and CDR2 is SYGVNS.

The CDR3 nucleotides read TGTGCCAGCAGTTTTCAAGGTATTAGCACCGGGGAGCTGTTTTTT. It is translated as CASSFQGISTGELFF. V is TRBV28 and J is TRBJ2-2; no clear D. Trimming stripped 3 bases from V and 4 bases from J, with 12 bases between. The length of the CDR3 is 15 residues. Germline CDR1 is MDHEN and CDR2 is SYDVKM.

In this sample, this clone turned up once. The chain has TRBV5-1 and TRBJ2-1, with D tentatively TRBD2 (6 bases). This CDR3 contains 16 residues. V dropped 2 bases and J dropped 3 bases, with 15 bases sitting between them. Per germline, CDR1 SGHRS and CDR2 YFSETQ. Here the CDR3 DNA reads TGCGCCAGCAGCTTAGGTAGCGGTAAATTCTACAATGAGCAGTTCTTC. It codes for CASSLGSGKFYNEQFF.

This clone came up a few times. The V call is TRBV29-1, the J call TRBJ2-2; maybe TRBD2 (5 bases). Germline V CDR1 and CDR2: SQVTM, ANQGSEA. Trimming left V 5 bases short and J 7 bases short, with 8 bases between. CDR3 size: 11 residues. The CDR3 region is CSVTRGGELFF. In DNA, the CDR3 is TGCAGCGTTACTCGGGGCGGGGAGCTGTTTTTT.

CDR3 sequence (DNA): TGTGCCAGCAGTTATGACCCGCGGCCCGGCTACGAGCAGTACTTC. It encodes CASSYDPRPGYEQYF. This rearrangement joins TRBV5-6 to TRBJ2-7; D is undetermined. CDR1 and CDR2 (germline): SGHDT, YYEEEE. Trimming removed 5 bases from V and 3 bases from J, with 18 bases in between. CDR3 size: 15 residues.

J is TRBJ2-2 and V is TRBV7-3, with 7 bases lining up with TRBD1. V was clipped by 5 bases and J by 6 bases; unmatched bases: 12. From germline, CDR1 is SGHTA and CDR2 FQGTGA. The CDR3 extends over 16 amino acids. Here the CDR3 reads CASSLRQGGLAGELFF. The CDR3, as DNA: TGTGCCAGCAGCCTGAGACAGGGCGGGTTGGCCGGGGAGCTGTTTTTT. Based on the CDR3 plus reference TRBV7-3 and TRBJ2-2, the full variable domain is GAGVSQTPSNKVTEKGKYVELRCDPISGHTALYWYRQSLGQGPEFLIYFQGTGAADDSGLPNDRFFAVRPEGSVSTLKIQRTERGDSAVYLCASSLRQGGLAGELFFGEGSRLTVL.

The chain uses TRBV5-4 and TRBJ2-7; 8 positions match TRBD1. Germline V gene lookup returns CDR1 SGHNT and CDR2 YYREEE (reference sequence). The CDR3 has 13 residues. J was trimmed by 6 bases and V by 5 bases; bases with no gene match: 7. This CDR3 is CASRATDRGEQYF. The CDR3 DNA reads TGTGCCAGCAGGGCCACCGACAGGGGCGAGCAGTACTTC.

In nucleotides, the CDR3 is TGTGCCAGCTCACCCCAGGTAGAGACTAGCGGGGTCGGCGCCTACAATGAGCAGTTCTTC. Translating it yields CASSPQVETSGVGAYNEQFF. V gene TRBV18 combines with J gene TRBJ2-1; the match to TRBD2 covers 11 bases. Germline V gene data show CDR1 as KGHSH and CDR2 as LQKENI. With 3 bases clipped from V and 2 bases from J, the junction kept 15 bases outside the gene matches. This CDR3 spans 20 amino acids.

The V call is TRBV5-5, the J call TRBJ2-7, with D unclear. This CDR3 has 13 residues. The germline CDR1 and CDR2 sequences are SGHKS and YYEKEE (reference sequence). V was clipped by 1 base and J by 7 bases, with 12 bases between them. As DNA, the CDR3 is TGTGCCAGCAGCTTGATCTGGGGTTATGAGCAGTACTTC. This sequence encodes CASSLIWGYEQYF. Filled out from reference TRBV5-5 and TRBJ2-7, the complete variable domain reads DAGVTQSPTHLIKTRGQQVTLRCSPISGHKSVSWYQQVLGQGPQFIFQYYEKEERGRGNFPDRFSARQFPNYSSELNVNALLLGDSALYLCASSLIWGYEQYFGPGTRLTVT.

The chain recombines TRBV25-1 with TRBJ1-1; D possibly corresponds to TRBD1 (5 bases). Trimming removed 1 base at V and 3 bases at J, with 9 bases between. Germline V gene sequence: CDR1 MGHDK, CDR2 SYGVNS. The CDR3 has 14 amino acids. This CDR3 is CASSESGGDTEAFF. The DNA for the CDR3 is TGTGCCAGCAGTGAATCGGGGGGGGACACTGAAGCTTTCTTT.

V is TRBV11-2 and J is TRBJ1-1; no clear D gene. CDR1 and CDR2 (germline): SGHAT, FQNNGV. V lost 6 bases, J lost 3 bases, and 5 bases lay in between. This CDR3 is 11 amino acids long. The CDR3 protein is CASSYHTEAFF. Written as DNA, the CDR3 is TGTGCCAGCAGTTACCACACTGAAGCTTTCTTT.

The V gene is TRBV13, the J gene TRBJ2-7; 9 nucleotides align to TRBD1. The CDR3 loop spans 15 amino acids. V gave up 0 bases and J gave up 4 bases; unmatched junction bases: 4. Germline CDR1 PRHDT, CDR2 FYEKMQ (reference sequence). Here the CDR3 reads CASSLGLGQGYEQYF. CDR3 DNA: TGTGCCAGCAGCTTAGGATTAGGACAGGGGTACGAGCAGTACTTC. The full variable domain, in which reference TRBV13 and TRBJ2-7 provide the parts outside the CDR3, is AAGVIQSPRHLIKEKRETATLKCYPIPRHDTVYWYQQGPGQDPQFLISFYEKMQSDKGSIPDRFSAQQFSDYHSELNMSSLELGDSALYFCASSLGLGQGYEQYFGPGTRLTVT.

The rearrangement joins TRBV19 to TRBJ1-2, with D unresolved. Germline V gene sequence: CDR1 LNHDA, CDR2 SQIVND (reference sequence). The CDR3 has 14 amino acids. The V gene lost 7 bases and the J gene lost 4 bases, with 16 bases spanning the gap. As DNA, the CDR3 is TGTGCCAGTACCTCCCAGGCAGTGGGCTATGGCTACACCTTC. Translating it yields CASTSQAVGYGYTF.

The chain employs TRBV19 and TRBJ2-7; D perhaps matches TRBD1 (6 bases). The CDR3 length is 16 residues. The germline CDR1 and CDR2 sequences are LNHDA and SQIVND (reference sequence). Deletions cut 5 bases from V and 1 base from J, with 18 bases between. This CDR3 is CASSDVRGQASYEQYF. CDR3 nucleotides: TGTGCCAGTAGTGATGTGAGGGGACAAGCTTCCTACGAGCAGTACTTC.

The sample holds one count of this clone. The chain recombines TRBV5-1 with TRBJ2-1; TRBD1 is a possible D gene (5 bases). The CDR3 extends over 12 amino acids. Trimming took off 0 bases at V and 15 bases at J, with 13 bases between the two ends. The germline V gene encodes CDR1 SGHRS and CDR2 YFSETQ. The CDR3: CASSLAQGNLFF. CDR3 in DNA: TGCGCCAGCAGCTTGGCCCAGGGAAATCTGTTCTTC. The variable domain in full, with the rest retrieved from reference TRBV5-1 and TRBJ2-1, is KAGVTQTPRYLIKTRGQQVTLSCSPISGHRSVSWYQQTPGQGLQFLFEYFSETQRNKGNFPGRFSGRQFSNSRSEMNVSTLELGDSALYLCASSLAQGNLFFGPGTRLTVL.

This sequence joins TRBV30 and TRBJ1-1, with a weak D call TRBD1 (6 bases). The CDR3 is 12 residues long. Looked up from germline, CDR1 is GTSNPN and CDR2 is SVGIG (reference sequence). V shed 5 bases and J shed 6 bases, with 13 bases lying between them. CDR3: CAWDRLVAEAFF. The CDR3 DNA reads TGTGCCTGGGACAGGTTGGTGGCTGAAGCTTTCTTT.

This chain joins TRBV7-9 and TRBJ1-4; unclear D gene. The CDR3 sequence is 15 residues long. Germline lookup yields CDR1 SEHNR and CDR2 FQNEAQ (reference sequence). V was shortened by 8 bases and J by 6 bases, with 19 bases between the two germline ends. CDR3 sequence (DNA): TGTGCCAGCTCAGCTTCGGTAGGCCTCGATGAAAAACTGTTTTTT. Protein sequence: CASSASVGLDEKLFF.

This clone has just one count. The V gene is TRBV27, the J gene TRBJ1-1, with D perhaps matching TRBD1 (6 bases). V lost 5 bases to trimming and J lost 0 bases, with 13 bases between them. The CDR3 runs to 15 residues. Germline-derived CDR1 and CDR2 are MNHEY and SMNVEV (reference sequence). The CDR3 DNA reads as TGTGCCAGCAGTCCCTCCCGGACAGTGAACACTGAAGCTTTCTTT. As protein: CASSPSRTVNTEAFF.

This chain joins TRBV2 and TRBJ1-2; D gene uncertain. V lost 7 bases, J lost 0 bases, and 9 bases lay in between. Germline V gene lookup returns CDR1 SNHLY and CDR2 FYNNEI. The CDR3 has 13 amino acids. The CDR3 DNA is TGTGCCAGCACCCTGGGTCCTAACTATGGCTACACCTTC. Its translation: CASTLGPNYGYTF.

This rearrangement joins TRBV7-9 to TRBJ1-1, with a tentative D call TRBD1 (5 bases). CDR3 length: 13 amino acids. Germline V gene data show CDR1 as SEHNR and CDR2 as FQNEAQ (reference sequence). Trimming took 5 bases from V and 5 from J, leaving 12 bases between them. CDR3 region: CASSRTGETEAFF. In DNA, the CDR3 is TGTGCCAGCAGCCGGACGGGGGAAACTGAAGCTTTCTTT.

This sequence joins TRBV6-5 and TRBJ2-7; no clear D. Germline V gene data show CDR1 as MNHEY and CDR2 as SVGAGI. Trimming pared 3 bases from V and 1 base from J, leaving 7 bases between. There are 13 residues in the CDR3. This chain's CDR3 is CASSYTQSYEQYF. For the CDR3, the DNA is TGTGCCAGCAGTTATACACAGTCCTACGAGCAGTACTTC.

The J gene is TRBJ2-1, the V gene TRBV6-5, with D unresolved. CDR3 length: 11 residues. The germline V gene has CDR1 MNHEY and CDR2 SVGAGI. Deletions cut 5 bases from V and 8 bases from J, with 7 bases between. CDR3 nucleotide sequence: TGTGCCAGCAGTCGGGCCGATGAGCAGTTCTTC. This sequence encodes CASSRADEQFF.